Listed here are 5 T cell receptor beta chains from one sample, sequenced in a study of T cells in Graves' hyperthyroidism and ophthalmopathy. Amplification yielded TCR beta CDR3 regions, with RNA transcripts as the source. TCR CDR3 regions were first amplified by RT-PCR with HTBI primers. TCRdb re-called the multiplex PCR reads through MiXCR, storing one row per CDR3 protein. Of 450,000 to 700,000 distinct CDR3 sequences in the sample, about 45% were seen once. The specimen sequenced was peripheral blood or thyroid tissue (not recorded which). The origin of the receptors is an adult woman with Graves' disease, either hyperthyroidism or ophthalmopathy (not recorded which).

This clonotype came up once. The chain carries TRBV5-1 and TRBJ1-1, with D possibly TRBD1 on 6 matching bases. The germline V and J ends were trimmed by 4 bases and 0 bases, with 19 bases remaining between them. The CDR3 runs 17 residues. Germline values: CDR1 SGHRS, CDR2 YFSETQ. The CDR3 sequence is CASSVTGPGEMNTEAFF. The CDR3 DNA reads TGCGCCAGCAGCGTGACAGGTCCGGGGGAGATGAACACTGAAGCTTTCTTT.

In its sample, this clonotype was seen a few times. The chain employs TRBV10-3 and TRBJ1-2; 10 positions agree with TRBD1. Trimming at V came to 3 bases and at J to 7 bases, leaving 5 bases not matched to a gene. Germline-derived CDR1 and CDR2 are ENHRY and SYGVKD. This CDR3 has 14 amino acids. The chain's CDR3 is CAISEDRGLGGYTF. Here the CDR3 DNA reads TGTGCCATCAGTGAAGACAGGGGGCTTGGTGGCTACACCTTC.

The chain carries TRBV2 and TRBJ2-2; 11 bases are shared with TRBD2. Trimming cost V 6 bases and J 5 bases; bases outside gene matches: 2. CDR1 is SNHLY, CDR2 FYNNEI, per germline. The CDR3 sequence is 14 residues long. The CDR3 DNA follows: TGTGCCAGCAGCACTAGCGGGAGAACCGGGGAGCTGTTTTTT. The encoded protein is CASSTSGRTGELFF.

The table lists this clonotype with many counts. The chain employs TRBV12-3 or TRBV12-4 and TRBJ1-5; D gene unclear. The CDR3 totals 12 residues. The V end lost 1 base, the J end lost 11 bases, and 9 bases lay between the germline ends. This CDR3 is CASSLDSWTQHF. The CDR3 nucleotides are TGTGCCAGCAGTTTAGACTCTTGGACCCAGCATTTT.

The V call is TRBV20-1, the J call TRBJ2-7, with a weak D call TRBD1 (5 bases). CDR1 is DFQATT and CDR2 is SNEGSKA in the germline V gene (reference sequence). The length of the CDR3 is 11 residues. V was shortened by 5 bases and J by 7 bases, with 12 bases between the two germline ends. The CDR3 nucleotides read TGCAGTGCTGGGCAGGGCATTGAGCAGTACTTC. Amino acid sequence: CSAGQGIEQYF.